A selection of T cell receptor beta chains follows, all from one sample in a study of blood T cell repertoires in COVID-19. Only in-frame clones appear in the TCRdb table, and some are missing; sequencing was by immunoSEQ multiplex PCR. The profile shows about 440,000 clones, 88% of them singletons. Source material: peripheral blood. These TCRs come from a woman in her forties or fifties with COVID-19, enrolled during active disease. CDR3s include the opening cysteine and the closing phenylalanine or tryptophan. A D gene is named only where the DNA matches it firmly. Size tells how often a clone was seen (once, few, many) or the class of an expanded clone, and some rows leave it out.

cdr3_nt | cdr3_aa | j_call | clone_size | v_call | d_call
TGTGCCAGCAGCCGACAGTATTCCTATGGCTACACCTTC | CASSRQYSYGYTF | TRBJ1-2 | once | TRBV3-1/TRBV3-2 | -
TGTGCCAGCAGCCCCGCACGGGGGGTTTACACAGATACGCAGTATTTT | CASSPARGVYTDTQYF | TRBJ2-3 | - | TRBV5-8 | TRBD2
TGTGCCAGCAGGGGACTTTCCACAGATACGCAGTATTTT | CASRGLSTDTQYF | TRBJ2-3 | - | TRBV6-5 | -
TGTGCCAGCAGTTACTCGGGGACAGGGGGCGAAGCTTTCTTT | CASSYSGTGGEAFF | TRBJ1-1 | - | TRBV6-2/TRBV6-3 | TRBD1
TGTGCCAGCAGCCCAGACAGGGACTACGAGCAGTACTTC | CASSPDRDYEQYF | TRBJ2-7 | - | TRBV12-3/TRBV12-4 | TRBD1
TGCGCCAGCAGCAACGAGTGGAACACTGAAGCTTTCTTT | CASSNEWNTEAFF | TRBJ1-1 | - | TRBV5-1 | -
TGCGCCAGCAGCCCGACGACAAGTCAGGTTTTTCAGTACTTC | CASSPTTSQVFQYF | TRBJ2-4 | - | TRBV5-1 | -
TGTGCCAGCAGCTTAGAAGGAGGAGAGACCCAGTACTTC | CASSLEGGETQYF | TRBJ2-5 | - | TRBV11-3 | -
TGTGCCAGCAGTGAAGGGGACAGCAGGGAGACCCAGTACTTC | CASSEGDSRETQYF | TRBJ2-5 | - | TRBV25-1 | TRBD1
TGTGCCAGCAGTGATCTAGGACAGGGGGTTTCTGGGGCCAACGTCCTGACTTTC | CASSDLGQGVSGANVLTF | TRBJ2-6 | - | TRBV25-1 | TRBD1
TGCGCCAGCAGCCAAGGAGACTACATTCTGGCGCAGTATTTT | CASSQGDYILAQYF | TRBJ2-3 | - | TRBV4-1 | -
TGTGCCAGCAGTCCTCGGACAGGATACTACGAGCAGTACTTC | CASSPRTGYYEQYF | TRBJ2-7 | - | TRBV6-5 | TRBD1
TGTGCCAGCAGTGGGACAGGGGGTGATCAGCCCCAGCATTTT | CASSGTGGDQPQHF | TRBJ1-5 | - | TRBV2 | TRBD1
TGTGCCAGCAGCTTGGGGCAGATCGACAATGAGCAGTTCTTC | CASSLGQIDNEQFF | TRBJ2-1 | - | TRBV5-5 | -
TGTGCCAGCAGTGAATGGCTAGCGGGGGTCTACGAGCAGTACTTC | CASSEWLAGVYEQYF | TRBJ2-7 | - | TRBV6-1 | TRBD2
TGCGCCAGCACCCTGGGCGGGTACACAGATACGCAGTATTTT | CASTLGGYTDTQYF | TRBJ2-3 | - | TRBV5-1 | -
TGTGCCAGCAAAGAAGTTAGCGGGGGGCCCGAGCAGTTCTTC | CASKEVSGGPEQFF | TRBJ2-1 | - | TRBV2 | TRBD2
TGTGCCATCACCTCCGGGACAGGGCCCGGGGAGCTGTTTTTT | CAITSGTGPGELFF | TRBJ2-2 | - | TRBV10-3 | TRBD1
TGTGCCAGCAGCTCACTTGTCGGGGGAATTTCACCCCTCCACTTT | CASSSLVGGISPLHF | TRBJ1-6 | - | TRBV7-2 | -
TGCGCCAGCAGGTTGGGAGGGGGCGATGGCTACACCTTC | CASRLGGGDGYTF | TRBJ1-2 | once | TRBV5-1 | TRBD1
TGTGCCAGCAGCCAAGAGGGGAGGGAGTGGAACACCATATATTTT | CASSQEGREWNTIYF | TRBJ1-3 | - | TRBV3-1/TRBV3-2 | -
TGTGCCAGCAGCGTCGGACAGGGATCACAAGAGACCCAGTACTTC | CASSVGQGSQETQYF | TRBJ2-5 | - | TRBV11-2 | TRBD1
TGTGCCAGCCCCTGGAGAGGGACTCCAGGGCACTCGTGCGGCTACACCTTC | CASPWRGTPGHSCGYTF | TRBJ1-2 | - | TRBV21-1 | -
TGTGCCACCAGCGAGGGGGCGGAAGATACGCAGTATTTT | CATSEGAEDTQYF | TRBJ2-3 | - | TRBV15 | TRBD1
TGTGCCACCAGTGATGACGGGTACGAGCAGTACTTC | CATSDDGYEQYF | TRBJ2-7 | - | TRBV24-1 | -
TGTGCCAGTAATATGGGTGGACAGGCCTATGGCTACACCTTC | CASNMGGQAYGYTF | TRBJ1-2 | once | TRBV19 | TRBD1
TGCGCCAGCAGCCAAACCCCCGGACAGGGAATGGGAGTGAGGCCCCAGCATTTT | CASSQTPGQGMGVRPQHF | TRBJ1-5 | - | TRBV4-1 | TRBD1
TGCGCCAGCAGCTTACCCAGGGGTCACAATCAGCCCCAGCATTTT | CASSLPRGHNQPQHF | TRBJ1-5 | once | TRBV5-1 | -
TGTGCCAGCCGCCACTACTCCCCTGATCAGCCCCAGCATTTT | CASRHYSPDQPQHF | TRBJ1-5 | few | TRBV6-5 | -
TGTGCCAGCAGTAGGGGCGCGAATCAGCCCCAGCATTTT | CASSRGANQPQHF | TRBJ1-5 | - | TRBV6-5 | -
TGTGCCATCTGGAGCGGGGCCGTTAAGGGCAATGAGCAGTTCTTC | CAIWSGAVKGNEQFF | TRBJ2-1 | - | TRBV10-3 | TRBD2
TGTGCCAGCAGTTTATCGCCTTATCGACAGGGGAAGACTAATGAAAAACTGTTTTTT | CASSLSPYRQGKTNEKLFF | TRBJ1-4 | - | TRBV27 | TRBD1
TGCGCCACACCGGGACAGAGGGTCACCGGGGAGCTGTTTTTT | CATPGQRVTGELFF | TRBJ2-2 | - | TRBV5-1 | TRBD1
TGTGCCAGCAACCAAAGGGGGGGTAACACTGAAGCTTTCTTT | CASNQRGGNTEAFF | TRBJ1-1 | - | TRBV9 | -
TGTGCCAGCAGTCCTCAGGGGTTAGGGGAAGGCTACACCTTC | CASSPQGLGEGYTF | TRBJ1-2 | - | TRBV6-6 | -
TGTGCCAGCAGCTCTGAAGGGGTTAGCACAGATACGCAGTATTTT | CASSSEGVSTDTQYF | TRBJ2-3 | - | TRBV5-4 | -
TGTGCCAGCAGCCAAGATCTAGTATCTTCACCCCTCCACTTT | CASSQDLVSSPLHF | TRBJ1-6 | - | TRBV14 | -
TGTGCCTGGAATTTACAGGCATCGAACACTGAAGCTTTCTTT | CAWNLQASNTEAFF | TRBJ1-1 | - | TRBV30 | -
TGCGCCAGCAGCCCCCGGTGGGGGGGAGGGACTGAAGCTTTCTTT | CASSPRWGGGTEAFF | TRBJ1-1 | - | TRBV4-1 | -
TGCAGTGCTAGTATGGCTAGCGGTTCCTACGAGCAGTACTTC | CSASMASGSYEQYF | TRBJ2-7 | - | TRBV20-1 | TRBD2
TGTGCCAGCAGCCATGGAGAGTCGGGCTACGAGCAGTACTTC | CASSHGESGYEQYF | TRBJ2-7 | - | TRBV27 | -
TGTGCCAGCTCGCCCGAACAGGGGGCGCCTGGAAACACCATATATTTT | CASSPEQGAPGNTIYF | TRBJ1-3 | - | TRBV18 | TRBD1
TGTGCCAGCATTAGCGGGGGGGTGGCAGATACGCAGTATTTT | CASISGGVADTQYF | TRBJ2-3 | - | TRBV2 | TRBD2
TGTGCCAGCAGTTCCCCCGGTTCGGGACAGACTAATGAGCAGTTCTTC | CASSSPGSGQTNEQFF | TRBJ2-1 | - | TRBV28 | TRBD1
TGCGCCAGCAGCATCGACAGGAACACCGGGGAGCTGTTTTTT | CASSIDRNTGELFF | TRBJ2-2 | - | TRBV5-1 | -